The 16 T cell receptor beta chains below come from one sample, sequenced in a study of human T cells and chemical hapten exposure. TCRdb recomputed calls from the RACE reads with MiXCR, one row per CDR3 protein. The sample has 190,000 or so distinct CDR3 sequences, 30% seen once. Time point here: pre-sensitization, week 0. As to treatment: therapeutic diphenylcyclopropenone sensitization with weekly scalp DPC. Sequenced here: whole blood, sampled in connection with sensitization to the hapten diphenylcyclopropenone (DPC). Receptors originate from a woman younger than 45 with alopecia areata. Some clones in this sample may be carry-over from other donors' samples.

Only one count was recorded for this clonotype. V gene TRBV14 combines with J gene TRBJ2-7, with D tentatively TRBD1 (5 bases). The germline V gene has CDR1 SGHDN and CDR2 FVKESK. V was trimmed by 6 bases and J by 4 bases, leaving 25 bases between them. There are 17 residues in the CDR3. CDR3 bases: TGTGCCAGCAGTCCGCAAACCGCCAGGGTCCCTCCTTACGAGCAGTACTTC. Residues: CASSPQTARVPPYEQYF.

This clonotype occurred many times. The V gene is TRBV4-3, the J gene TRBJ2-5; perhaps TRBD2 as D (7 bases). This CDR3 spans 16 amino acids. Germline CDR1 reads LGHNA; CDR2 reads YSLEER. V was clipped by 0 bases and J by 4 bases, with 15 bases between them. The chain's CDR3 is CASSQDRSGGAETQYF. The CDR3 DNA sequence: TGCGCCAGCAGCCAAGATAGGTCGGGGGGCGCAGAGACCCAGTACTTC.

The chain has TRBV9 and TRBJ1-4, with a tentative D call TRBD1 (5 bases). V lost 3 bases and J 5 bases, leaving 5 bases between the germline ends. Germline loops: CDR1 SGDLS, CDR2 YYNGEE. CDR3 length: 12 amino acids. The CDR3 nucleotides are TGTGCCAGCAGCGGGGGGAATGAAAAACTGTTTTTT. Protein: CASSGGNEKLFF.

This clonotype was found many times. The genes are TRBV7-2 and TRBJ1-1; 9 bases match TRBD1. The germline V gene encodes CDR1 SGHTA and CDR2 FQGNSA. With 4 bases clipped from V and 4 bases from J, the junction kept 7 bases outside the gene matches. This CDR3 region has 15 residues. Here the CDR3 DNA reads TGTGCCAGCAGCTCGCCGGGACAGGGATCCACTGAAGCTTTCTTT. Translated, it gives CASSSPGQGSTEAFF.

This clonotype has a handful of counts. The J gene is TRBJ1-1, the V gene TRBV29-1; 8 bases align to TRBD1. This CDR3 contains 17 residues. The germline V gene has CDR1 SQVTM and CDR2 ANQGSEA. The V gene end was trimmed by 5 bases and the J gene end by 5 bases; junction bases not matched to a gene: 19. The CDR3 protein is CSVLAGQGSPPGTEAFF. The CDR3 DNA is TGCAGCGTTCTCGCTGGACAGGGTTCCCCTCCTGGGACTGAAGCTTTCTTT.

This clonotype was observed a few times. The chain employs TRBV29-1 and TRBJ2-5; 10 nucleotides line up with TRBD1. The CDR3 is 14 residues long. V lost 7 bases and J lost 3; bases outside the gene matches: 8. CDR1 is SQVTM and CDR2 is ANQGSEA in the germline V gene. CDR3 nucleotides: TGCAGCGCTGAGCGGACAGGGGGGGAAGAGACCCAGTACTTC. Translated, it gives CSAERTGGEETQYF.

This clonotype was detected a few times. The chain is built from TRBV2 and TRBJ2-1; the match to TRBD2 covers 15 bases. The CDR3 runs to 17 residues. Trimming at V came to 6 bases and at J to 9 bases, leaving 12 bases not matched to a gene. Germline CDR1 SNHLY, CDR2 FYNNEI. This chain's CDR3 is CASSAPLGLAGGGEQFF. CDR3 sequence (DNA): TGTGCCAGCAGCGCCCCCCTAGGACTAGCGGGAGGGGGTGAGCAGTTCTTC.

The chain carries TRBV15 and TRBJ2-1, with D unclear. CDR3 length equals 16 residues. V shed 5 bases and J shed 4 bases, with 18 bases lying between them. The germline V gene has CDR1 LNHNV and CDR2 YYDKDF (reference sequence). CDR3 region: CATSQEDSPIYNEQFF. Here the CDR3 DNA reads TGTGCCACCAGCCAAGAAGACTCGCCGATTTACAATGAGCAGTTCTTC.

For this clonotype: A much bigger clone sits one base away, suggesting this may be a read error. V is TRBV6-6 and J is TRBJ2-7, with a tentative D call TRBD2 (6 bases). Germline CDR1 MNHNY, CDR2 SVGAGI (reference sequence). The CDR3 loop spans 12 amino acids. CDR3 nucleotides: TGTACCAGCCGGGACGGGGGCTACGAGCAGTACTTC. Its protein is CTSRDGGYEQYF.

This chain links TRBV4-1 with TRBJ2-3; D is undetermined. V gave up 0 bases and J gave up 2 bases, with 6 bases separating them. The CDR3 consists of 14 residues. Germline-derived CDR1 and CDR2 are MGHRA and YSYEKL. CDR3 amino acids: CASSQEQNTDTQYF. The CDR3 DNA sequence: TGCGCCAGCAGCCAAGAACAGAACACAGATACGCAGTATTTT.

The chain carries TRBV20-1 and TRBJ2-1; D is perhaps TRBD1 or TRBD2 (5 bases each). The V end was cut by 2 bases, the J end by 2 bases, with 16 bases between. CDR1 and CDR2 (germline): DFQATT, SNEGSKA (reference sequence). The CDR3 contains 16 residues. CDR3 sequence reads: CSARLTGLGPYNEQFF. CDR3 nucleotide sequence: TGCAGTGCTAGACTCACTGGACTGGGGCCCTACAATGAGCAGTTCTTC.

The chain recombines TRBV4-3 with TRBJ2-7, with a weak D call TRBD1 (5 bases). Germline V gene data show CDR1 as LGHNA and CDR2 as YSLEER. The length of the CDR3 is 15 residues. V lost 1 base, J lost 2 bases, and 12 bases lay in between. The CDR3 region is CASSQVWAGPYEQYF. The CDR3 DNA sequence: TGCGCCAGCAGCCAAGTGTGGGCAGGGCCCTACGAGCAGTACTTC.

The chain recombines TRBV6-2 or TRBV6-3 with TRBJ2-3; D may be TRBD2 (6 bases). The CDR3 loop spans 15 amino acids. V lost 7 bases and J lost 0, with 14 bases in between. The germline CDR1 and CDR2 sequences are MNHEY and SVGEGT. The DNA of the CDR3 is TGTGCCAGCAACAAACCAAGCGGGAGCACAGATACGCAGTATTTT. It yields the protein CASNKPSGSTDTQYF.

The chain combines TRBV12-3 or TRBV12-4 with TRBJ2-2; 8 bases fit TRBD2. J was trimmed by 1 base and V by 5 bases; bases with no gene match: 0. This CDR3 has 14 residues. CDR3 in DNA: TGTGCCAGCAGTACTAGCGGGAACACCGGGGAGCTGTTTTTT. It yields the protein CASSTSGNTGELFF.

The chain employs TRBV19 and TRBJ1-5, with TRBD1 identical over 8 bases. Germline CDR1 reads LNHDA; CDR2 reads SQIVND (reference sequence). CDR3 length: 15 residues. J lost 7 bases, V lost 6 bases, and 11 bases had no gene match. The DNA of the CDR3 is TGTGCCAGTAGACCCTCCGGGACAGGACAACAGCCCCAGCATTTT. Protein: CASRPSGTGQQPQHF.

The chain employs TRBV20-1 and TRBJ1-2; 8 bases are shared with TRBD1. V lost 6 bases and J lost 4; bases outside the gene matches: 4. The CDR3 has 12 residues. Germline-derived CDR1 and CDR2 are DFQATT and SNEGSKA (reference sequence). The CDR3 sequence: CSARQGIYGYTF. The CDR3 bases are TGCAGTGCAAGACAGGGGATCTATGGCTACACCTTC.